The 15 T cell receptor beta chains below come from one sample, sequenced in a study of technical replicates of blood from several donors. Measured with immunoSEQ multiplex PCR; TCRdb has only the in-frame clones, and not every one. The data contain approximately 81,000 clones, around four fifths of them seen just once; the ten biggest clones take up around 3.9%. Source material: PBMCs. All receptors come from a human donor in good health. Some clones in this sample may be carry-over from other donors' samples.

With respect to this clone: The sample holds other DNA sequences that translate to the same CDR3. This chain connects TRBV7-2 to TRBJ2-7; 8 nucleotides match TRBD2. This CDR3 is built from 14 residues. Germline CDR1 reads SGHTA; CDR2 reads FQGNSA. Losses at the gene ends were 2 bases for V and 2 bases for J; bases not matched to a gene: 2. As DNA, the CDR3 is TGTGCCAGCAGCTTATTGCGGGGGGCCTACGAGCAGTACTTC. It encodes CASSLLRGAYEQYF.

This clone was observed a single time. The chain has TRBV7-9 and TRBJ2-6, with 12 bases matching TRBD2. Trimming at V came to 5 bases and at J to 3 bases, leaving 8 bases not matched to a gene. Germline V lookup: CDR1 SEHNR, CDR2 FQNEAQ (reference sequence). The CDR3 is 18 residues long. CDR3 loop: CASSPRLAGVSGANVLTF. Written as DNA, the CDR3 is TGTGCCAGCAGCCCGCGACTAGCGGGAGTGAGTGGGGCCAACGTCCTGACTTTC.

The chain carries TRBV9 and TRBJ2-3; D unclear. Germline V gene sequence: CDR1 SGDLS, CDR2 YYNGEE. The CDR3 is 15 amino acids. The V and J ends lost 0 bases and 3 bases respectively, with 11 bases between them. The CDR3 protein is CASSVGLARTDTQYF. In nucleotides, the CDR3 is TGTGCCAGCAGCGTAGGGTTAGCTAGGACAGATACGCAGTATTTT.

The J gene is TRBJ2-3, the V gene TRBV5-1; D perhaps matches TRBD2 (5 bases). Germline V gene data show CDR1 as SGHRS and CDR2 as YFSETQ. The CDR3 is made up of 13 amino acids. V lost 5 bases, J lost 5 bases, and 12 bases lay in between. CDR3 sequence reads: CASSYELEDTQYF. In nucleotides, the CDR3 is TGCGCCAGCAGTTACGAACTAGAAGATACGCAGTATTTT.

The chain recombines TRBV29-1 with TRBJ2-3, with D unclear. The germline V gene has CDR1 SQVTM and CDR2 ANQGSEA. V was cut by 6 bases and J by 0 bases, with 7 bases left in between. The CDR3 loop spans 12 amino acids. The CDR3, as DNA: TGCAGCGTGAAGACTAGCACAGATACGCAGTATTTT. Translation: CSVKTSTDTQYF.

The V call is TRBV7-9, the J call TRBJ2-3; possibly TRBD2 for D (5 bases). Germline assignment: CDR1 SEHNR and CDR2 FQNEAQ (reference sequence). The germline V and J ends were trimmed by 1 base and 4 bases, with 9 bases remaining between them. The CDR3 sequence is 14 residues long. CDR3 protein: CASSLGLAADTQYF. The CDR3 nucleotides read TGTGCCAGCAGCTTAGGTCTAGCTGCAGATACGCAGTATTTT.

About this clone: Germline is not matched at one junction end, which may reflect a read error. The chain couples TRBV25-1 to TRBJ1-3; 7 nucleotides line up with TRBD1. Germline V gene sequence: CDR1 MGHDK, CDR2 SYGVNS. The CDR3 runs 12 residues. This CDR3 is CATGTDGNTMYF. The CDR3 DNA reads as TGTGCCACCGGGACAGATGGAAACACCATGTATTTT. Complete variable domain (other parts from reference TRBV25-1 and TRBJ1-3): EADIYQTPRYLVIGTGKKITLECSQTMGHDKMYWYQQDPGMELHLIHYSYGVNSTEKGDLSSESTVSRIRTEHFPLTLESARPSHTSQYLCATGTDGNTMYFGEGSWLTVV.

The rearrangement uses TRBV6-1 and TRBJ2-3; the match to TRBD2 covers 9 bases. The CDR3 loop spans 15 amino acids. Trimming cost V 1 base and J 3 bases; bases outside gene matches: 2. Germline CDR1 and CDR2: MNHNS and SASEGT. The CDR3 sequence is CASSEDSGGTDTQYF. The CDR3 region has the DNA TGTGCCAGCAGTGAAGATAGCGGGGGAACAGATACGCAGTATTTT.

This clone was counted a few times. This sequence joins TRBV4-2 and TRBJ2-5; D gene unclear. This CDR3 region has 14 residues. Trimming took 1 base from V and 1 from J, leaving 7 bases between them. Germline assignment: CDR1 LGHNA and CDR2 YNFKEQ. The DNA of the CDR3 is TGTGCCAGCAGCCAAGGGGCAGTCCAAGAGACCCAGTACTTC. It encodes CASSQGAVQETQYF.

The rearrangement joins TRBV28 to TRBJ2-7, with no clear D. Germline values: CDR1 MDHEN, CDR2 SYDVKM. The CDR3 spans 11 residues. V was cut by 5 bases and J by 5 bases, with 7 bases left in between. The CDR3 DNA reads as TGTGCCAGCAGTCTCTTCCACGAGCAGTACTTC. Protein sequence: CASSLFHEQYF.

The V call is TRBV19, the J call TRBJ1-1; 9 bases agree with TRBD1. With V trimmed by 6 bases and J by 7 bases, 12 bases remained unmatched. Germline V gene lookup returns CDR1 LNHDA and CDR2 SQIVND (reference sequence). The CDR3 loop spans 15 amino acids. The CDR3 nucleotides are TGTGCCAGTAGGATCTCCGGGACAGGGAGTTATGAAGCTTTCTTT. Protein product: CASRISGTGSYEAFF.

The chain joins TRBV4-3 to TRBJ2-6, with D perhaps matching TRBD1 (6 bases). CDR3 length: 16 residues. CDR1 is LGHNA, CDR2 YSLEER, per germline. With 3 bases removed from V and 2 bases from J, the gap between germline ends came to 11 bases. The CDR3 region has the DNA TGCGCCAGCAGCCAGGATCAGGGGACTGGGGCCAACGTCCTGACTTTC. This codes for CASSQDQGTGANVLTF.

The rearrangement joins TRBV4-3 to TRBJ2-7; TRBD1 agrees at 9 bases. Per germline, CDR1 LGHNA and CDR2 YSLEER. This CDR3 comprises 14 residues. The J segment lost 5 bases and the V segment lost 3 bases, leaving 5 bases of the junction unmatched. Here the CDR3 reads CASSHRDRDNEQYF. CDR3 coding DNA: TGCGCCAGCAGCCACCGGGACAGGGACAACGAGCAGTACTTC.

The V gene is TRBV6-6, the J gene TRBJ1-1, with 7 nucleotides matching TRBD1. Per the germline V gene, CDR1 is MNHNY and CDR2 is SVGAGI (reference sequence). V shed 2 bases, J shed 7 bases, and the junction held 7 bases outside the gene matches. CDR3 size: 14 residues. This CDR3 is CASSYPTGTGEAFF. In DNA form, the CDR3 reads TGTGCCAGCAGTTACCCGACAGGGACGGGTGAAGCTTTCTTT.

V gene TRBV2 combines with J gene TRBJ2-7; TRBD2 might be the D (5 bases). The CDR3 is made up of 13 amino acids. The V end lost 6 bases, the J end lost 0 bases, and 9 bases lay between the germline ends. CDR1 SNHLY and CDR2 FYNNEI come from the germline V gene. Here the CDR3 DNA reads TGTGCCAGCAGAAGGACTGGCTCCTACGAGCAGTACTTC. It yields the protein CASRRTGSYEQYF.